The rows below give T cell receptor beta chains drawn from one sample of a study of T-cell memory formation after mild COVID-19. TCRdb recomputed calls from the 5' RACE reads with MiXCR, one row per CDR3 protein. Among around 300,000 distinct CDR3 sequences listed, roughly 13% were seen once. Sequenced material: PBMCs or a T cell subset sorted from them (not recorded which). These receptors originate from a man aged 18-30 years who had mild COVID-19 (a few samples of this study predate the infection). Cell type and time point are not known. CDR3s include the opening cysteine and the closing phenylalanine or tryptophan. The D gene is left open where the match is weak. Expanded clones get a size class; other rows say once, few or many, or leave the size out.

j_gene	d_gene	v_gene	abundance	CDR3nt	CDR3aa
TRBJ2-3	TRBD2	TRBV7-3	few	TGTGCCAGCAGCTCCGGGACTAGTCCAGATACGCAGTATTTT	CASSSGTSPDTQYF
TRBJ2-1	TRBD1	TRBV6-2/TRBV6-3	-	TGTGCCAGCAGTTACTCGAGACAGGGGACTGAGCAGTTCTTC	CASSYSRQGTEQFF
TRBJ1-2	-	TRBV6-5	-	TGTGCCAGCAGTGCAGGGGAATATGGCTACACCTTC	CASSAGEYGYTF
TRBJ1-1	-	TRBV5-1	few	TGCGCCAGCAGCTTACAACCGGGACAGAACACTGAAGCTTTCTTT	CASSLQPGQNTEAFF
TRBJ2-1	TRBD2	TRBV9	many	TGTGCCAGCAGCGCGCCCTCCGGGACTAGCGCGGCGGGATCACTATACAATGAGCAGTTCTTC	CASSAPSGTSAAGSLYNEQFF
TRBJ1-2	-	TRBV27	-	TGTGCCAGCAGCCCCAGGGTCCCGGGCTATGGCTACACCTTC	CASSPRVPGYGYTF
TRBJ2-3	-	TRBV4-3	few	TGCGCCAGCAGCCGAGGAACACAGGATACGCAGTATTTT	CASSRGTQDTQYF
TRBJ1-2	TRBD1	TRBV7-9	few	TGTGCCAGCAGCGCGGCCGCTCGCCAGGGGGATGGCTACACCTTC	CASSAAARQGDGYTF
TRBJ2-1	-	TRBV7-9	-	TGTGCCAGCAGCTTACTGGCCAGCTCCTACAATGAGCAGTTCTTC	CASSLLASSYNEQFF
TRBJ2-7	-	TRBV6-5	few	TGTGCCAGCAGTTCCGACACGAGCGAGCAGTACTTC	CASSSDTSEQYF
TRBJ2-7	-	TRBV6-5	many	TGTGCCAGCAGGCGGGCCAGCTCCTACGAGCAGTACTTC	CASRRASSYEQYF
TRBJ1-2	-	TRBV9	-	TGTGCCAGCAGCGTAGTGGGGGGTACCTATGGCTACACCTTC	CASSVVGGTYGYTF
TRBJ2-3	-	TRBV9	few	TGTGCCAGCAGCGGTTTGGAACCAGATACGCAGTATTTT	CASSGLEPDTQYF
TRBJ1-2	-	TRBV5-1	-	TGCGCCAGCAGCTTCGGGCAGGGGACTTTAGGCTACACCTTC	CASSFGQGTLGYTF
TRBJ2-1	TRBD1	TRBV7-2	-	TGTGCCAGCAGCAGAACCAACAGGGGGGCTCTAAACAATGAGCAGTTCTTC	CASSRTNRGALNNEQFF
TRBJ2-1	-	TRBV7-9	-	TGTGCCAGCAGTCCTCGGGGCAGTGGCAATGAGCAGTTCTTC	CASSPRGSGNEQFF
TRBJ2-3	-	TRBV6-5	many	TGTGCCAGCAGGCTCGGCCCTACCTCGACAGATACGCAGTATTTT	CASRLGPTSTDTQYF
TRBJ2-1	-	TRBV20-1	many	TGCAGTGCTAGGGCCATTCGACAGATTTACAATGAGCAGTTCTTC	CSARAIRQIYNEQFF
TRBJ1-5	-	TRBV2	few	TGTGCCAGCAGTAAACAGGGCCCAGAGCCCCAGCATTTT	CASSKQGPEPQHF
TRBJ2-3	-	TRBV28	many	TGTGCCAGCAGTTCTCCGGGGGGCGGCGTGCATACGCAGTATTTT	CASSSPGGGVHTQYF
TRBJ1-5	TRBD1	TRBV20-1	-	TGCAGTGCTAGAGCACAGGGGGGACAGCCCCAGCATTTT	CSARAQGGQPQHF
TRBJ2-5	TRBD2	TRBV6-2/TRBV6-3	-	TGTGCCAGCAGTCCTTCACTAGCGGGGGTTGAGACCCAGTACTTC	CASSPSLAGVETQYF
TRBJ1-2	-	TRBV20-1	few	TGCAGTGCTAGAGTGGGGCACACAGGGACTGGCTACACCTTC	CSARVGHTGTGYTF
TRBJ2-1	TRBD1	TRBV7-9	many	TGTGCCAGCACCCACAGGGGGCCCGTCAATGAGCAGTTCTTC	CASTHRGPVNEQFF
TRBJ1-4	-	TRBV2	many	TGTGCCAGCAGTGGTGCTAATGAAAAACTGTTTTTT	CASSGANEKLFF
TRBJ1-1	-	TRBV20-1	-	TGCAGTGCTCCCCCGGGAGGGATTGGAAACACTGAAGCTTTCTTT	CSAPPGGIGNTEAFF
TRBJ2-4	-	TRBV15	few	TGTGCCACCAGCAGAAGGCAGGGGCAACAGTACTTC	CATSRRQGQQYF
TRBJ2-1	-	TRBV12-3/TRBV12-4	few	TGTGCCAGCAGTGGTTCCCCCTACAATGAGCAGTTCTTC	CASSGSPYNEQFF
TRBJ1-1	-	TRBV4-1	-	TGCGCCAGCAGCCAAGACAACAGGAACACTGAAGCTTTCTTT	CASSQDNRNTEAFF
TRBJ1-6	-	TRBV5-1	-	TGCGCCAGCAGCTTGTTCAGTCGGGGAAAAAATTCACCCCTCCACTTT	CASSLFSRGKNSPLHF
TRBJ2-5	-	TRBV4-3	-	TGCGCCAGCAGCCCTACATGGGTCCAAGAGACCCAGTACTTC	CASSPTWVQETQYF
TRBJ1-2	-	TRBV7-2	few	TGTGCCAGCAGCAACCCCCAGGCAGGCAACTATGGCTACACCTTC	CASSNPQAGNYGYTF
TRBJ2-3	TRBD1	TRBV11-1	few	TGTGCCAGCAGCTTACGTAGCCGACAGGGGACACACAATACGCAGTATTTT	CASSLRSRQGTHNTQYF
TRBJ2-1	-	TRBV10-3	few	TGTGCCATCAGCGAACCGTTCCCGACGACCTCCTACAATGAGCAGTTCTTC	CAISEPFPTTSYNEQFF
TRBJ1-6	TRBD1	TRBV7-6	-	TGTGCCAGCAGTCCTGGGACAGAAGGTTCACCCCTCCACTTT	CASSPGTEGSPLHF